Here is one T cell receptor beta chain with its context. Its antigen is still unknown. The donor population consisted of healthy HIV-negative adults with no recent acute infections or vaccinations. This sample stems from a study of shared clonotypes between healthy human individuals. Study results and limitations: Among four donors, around 5% of naive CD4 clonotypes were found in common.

After removal of 5 bases from V and 9 bases from J, the junction contained 8 bases not matched to a gene. CDR1 and CDR2 (germline): SGHTA, FQGTGA. The CDR3 contains 13 residues. Generated by immunoSEQ multiplex PCR, the TCRdb table keeps only in-frame clones and is missing some. The sample holds millions of clones, approximately 93% seen once. The sequence derives from a man younger than 35 in good health. Some clones in this sample may be carry-over from other donors' samples. This chain uses TRBV7-3 with TRBJ1-1; 8 nucleotides agree with TRBD1. Sequenced: naive CD4+ T cells from PBMCs. Sample subset: CD45RA+ positively selected. The CDR3 bases are TGTGCCAGCAGCGCTGGGACAGGAATGAAAGCTTTCTTT. Protein product: CASSAGTGMKAFF.